This T cell receptor beta chain was sequenced in a study of blood T cell repertoires in COVID-19. CDR1 MNHEY and CDR2 SMNVEV come from the germline V gene (reference sequence). This CDR3 is 14 amino acids long. Trimming removed 5 bases from V and 8 bases from J; junction bases left unmatched: 3. Data came from immunoSEQ multiplex PCR; TCRdb stores just in-frame clones and leaves some out. This table has 200,000 to 300,000 clones, around 90% appearing once. The TCR comes from a woman aged 60-75 years with COVID-19, enrolled during active disease. Sequencing was done on a sample of peripheral blood. J is TRBJ2-3 and V is TRBV27, with 14 bases that match TRBD2. The CDR3 is CASSRGLAGVTQYF. The CDR3 DNA is TGTGCCAGCAGTCGGGGACTAGCGGGAGTTACGCAGTATTTT.